The rows below give T cell receptor beta chains drawn from one sample of a study of OX40 agonist ivuxolimab in advanced cancers. Sequencing used immunoSEQ multiplex PCR; TCRdb keeps in-frame clones, though not all of them. The data show 90,000 to 100,000 clones, with roughly 83% seen just once and more than 1.1% held by the top ten. The sequences come from CD4+ or CD8+ T cells sorted from blood, collected in a trial of the OX40 agonist ivuxolimab. Source of these receptors: an adult with an advanced solid tumor such as melanoma, head and neck, liver or kidney cancer. Each CDR3 is given with its conserved first and last residue. The D gene is left open where the match is weak. The size of a clone is reported for some rows only, either as once, few or many, or as a class for expanded clones.

V: TRBV5-1
size: NA
D: NA
J: TRBJ1-2
DNA: TGCGCCAGCAGCTTGGGTTCGGATTTGGATGGCTACACCTTC
CDR3: CASSLGSDLDGYTF

V: TRBV25-1
size: once
D: NA
J: TRBJ2-7
DNA: TGTGCCAGCAGTGTCTTGCACGAGCAGTACTTC
CDR3: CASSVLHEQYF

V: TRBV18
size: NA
D: TRBD1
J: TRBJ1-1
DNA: TGTGCCAGCATGGGGACCAGGGGGCAAGGCACTGAAGCTTTCTTT
CDR3: CASMGTRGQGTEAFF

V: TRBV2
size: NA
D: NA
J: TRBJ2-1
DNA: TGTGCCAGCAGCCGGGACGCTGTTAATGAGCAGTTCTTC
CDR3: CASSRDAVNEQFF

V: TRBV19
size: NA
D: TRBD1
J: TRBJ1-5
DNA: TGTGCCAGTAGTATAGGGGACAGGGGTATTGTACGGCAGCCCCAGCATTTT
CDR3: CASSIGDRGIVRQPQHF

V: TRBV2
size: few
D: NA
J: TRBJ1-2
DNA: TGTGCCAGTGACGGCAACTATGGCTACACCTTC
CDR3: CASDGNYGYTF

V: TRBV7-9
size: NA
D: NA
J: TRBJ2-7
DNA: TGTGCCAGCAGCTTAGATTGGACAGACGAGCAGTACTTC
CDR3: CASSLDWTDEQYF

V: TRBV19
size: NA
D: NA
J: TRBJ1-1
DNA: TGTGCCAGTAGTATAGGGAGACAGAAGAACACTGAAGCTTTCTTT
CDR3: CASSIGRQKNTEAFF

V: TRBV9
size: NA
D: NA
J: TRBJ2-3
DNA: TGTGCCAGCAGCGTAGAAGTAGGGCGCACAGATACGCAGTATTTT
CDR3: CASSVEVGRTDTQYF

V: TRBV7-3
size: NA
D: TRBD2
J: TRBJ2-3
DNA: TGTGCCAGCAGCCCGACCGGGACTAGCGGGGGGGCCGTAGATACGCAGTATTTT
CDR3: CASSPTGTSGGAVDTQYF

V: TRBV4-3
size: once
D: NA
J: TRBJ2-7
DNA: TGCGCCAGCAGCCAAGAGGGAACGCGGGGCCGGTACGAGCAGTACTTC
CDR3: CASSQEGTRGRYEQYF

V: TRBV19
size: NA
D: NA
J: TRBJ1-5
DNA: TGTGCCAGTTCCCCGGGGGTCAATCAGCCCCAGCATTTT
CDR3: CASSPGVNQPQHF

V: TRBV4-3
size: NA
D: NA
J: TRBJ2-3
DNA: TGCGCCAGCAGCCAAGACTCAGGCGGGAATCGCCCAGATACGCAGTATTTT
CDR3: CASSQDSGGNRPDTQYF

V: TRBV14
size: NA
D: NA
J: TRBJ2-7
DNA: TGTGCCAGCAGCCAAAAGGGGATCAGGCAGTACTTC
CDR3: CASSQKGIRQYF

V: TRBV6-5
size: once
D: NA
J: TRBJ2-6
DNA: TGTGCCAGCTCGAGGGAGGAAGGGGCCAACGTCCTGACTTTC
CDR3: CASSREEGANVLTF

V: TRBV5-4
size: NA
D: NA
J: TRBJ2-1
DNA: TGTGCCAGCAGCTTGTCGGGGGGCCCTGGCAATGAGCAGTTCTTC
CDR3: CASSLSGGPGNEQFF

V: TRBV6-6
size: NA
D: NA
J: TRBJ2-1
DNA: TGTGCCAGCAGTTACGAGGCTAGCGCCTACAATGAGCAGTTCTTC
CDR3: CASSYEASAYNEQFF

V: TRBV11-2
size: NA
D: NA
J: TRBJ2-4
DNA: TGTGCCAGCAGCCCTAGGGAGGCCAAAAACATTCAGTACTTC
CDR3: CASSPREAKNIQYF

V: TRBV30
size: once
D: TRBD2
J: TRBJ2-5
DNA: TGTGCCTGGAGTGGATTCCGCGGGGGAGAGACCCAGTACTTC
CDR3: CAWSGFRGGETQYF

V: TRBV19
size: NA
D: TRBD1
J: TRBJ2-1
DNA: TGTGCCAGTTCCCGGACAGGCCGGCCTCCTTACAATGAGCAGTTCTTC
CDR3: CASSRTGRPPYNEQFF

V: TRBV6-1
size: NA
D: NA
J: TRBJ1-2
DNA: TGTGCCAGCACCTTGGGGGGGAATGCTCTATATGGCTACACCTTC
CDR3: CASTLGGNALYGYTF

V: TRBV6-1
size: NA
D: TRBD1
J: TRBJ2-7
DNA: TGTGCCAGCAGAGGACAGGACGAGCAGTACTTC
CDR3: CASRGQDEQYF

V: TRBV5-1
size: NA
D: TRBD2
J: TRBJ2-5
DNA: TGCGCCAGCAGCTCCACGGGGAGGGCCCAAGAGACCCAGTACTTC
CDR3: CASSSTGRAQETQYF

V: TRBV28
size: NA
D: TRBD1
J: TRBJ1-2
DNA: TGTGCCAGCAGTTTACGGGACAGCTATGGCTACACCTTC
CDR3: CASSLRDSYGYTF

V: TRBV7-2
size: NA
D: TRBD2
J: TRBJ2-3
DNA: TGTGCCAGCAGCCCCCGGACTAGCGTGATGGGCACAGATACGCAGTATTTT
CDR3: CASSPRTSVMGTDTQYF

V: TRBV27
size: NA
D: NA
J: TRBJ2-4
DNA: TGTGCCAGCAGTTCCCTCGAAACGAGTAACATTCAGTACTTC
CDR3: CASSSLETSNIQYF

V: TRBV7-3
size: NA
D: TRBD2
J: TRBJ2-7
DNA: TGTGCCAGCAGCTTACAGGCTAGCGGGAGTAGCGAGCAGTACTTC
CDR3: CASSLQASGSSEQYF

V: TRBV7-8
size: NA
D: NA
J: TRBJ2-3
DNA: TGTGCCAGCAGTCCGGAACGTGTCACAGATACGCAGTATTTT
CDR3: CASSPERVTDTQYF

V: TRBV9
size: few
D: NA
J: TRBJ2-2
DNA: TGTGCCAGCAGCGTAGAGGGCCTCAACACCGGGGAGCTGTTTTTT
CDR3: CASSVEGLNTGELFF

V: TRBV7-2
size: NA
D: TRBD1
J: TRBJ1-2
DNA: TGTGCCAGCAGCGTGGGGACAGCTAACTATGGCTACACCTTC
CDR3: CASSVGTANYGYTF

V: TRBV7-2
size: NA
D: NA
J: TRBJ1-1
DNA: TGTGCCAGCAGCTTAGCGGCGGGACTGGACACTGAAGCTTTCTTT
CDR3: CASSLAAGLDTEAFF

V: TRBV7-3
size: NA
D: TRBD2
J: TRBJ2-1
DNA: TGTGCCAGCAGCTCGCAAGCGGGAGTCACCTACAATGAGCAGTTCTTC
CDR3: CASSSQAGVTYNEQFF

V: TRBV19
size: NA
D: TRBD2
J: TRBJ2-7
DNA: TGTGCCAGTAGAAGCGGGAGTACCTACGAGCAGTACTTC
CDR3: CASRSGSTYEQYF

V: TRBV7-2
size: NA
D: NA
J: TRBJ2-3
DNA: TGTGCCAGCAGCTTAGACGGATCCACAGATACGCAGTATTTT
CDR3: CASSLDGSTDTQYF

V: TRBV16
size: NA
D: NA
J: TRBJ1-4
DNA: TGTGCCAGCAGCCAGGCAGGGCTTGATGAAAAACTGTTTTTT
CDR3: CASSQAGLDEKLFF

V: TRBV28
size: few
D: NA
J: TRBJ1-4
DNA: TGTGCCAGCAGTTCCCCGGATGCAACTAATGAAAAACTGTTTTTT
CDR3: CASSSPDATNEKLFF

V: TRBV12-5
size: NA
D: TRBD1
J: TRBJ2-5
DNA: TGTGCTAGTGGTTTGGGGGACAGGCGTCAAGAGACCCAGTACTTC
CDR3: CASGLGDRRQETQYF

V: TRBV7-6
size: few
D: NA
J: TRBJ2-2
DNA: TGTGCCAGCAGCTTAGAGTTGGGGAACACCGGGGAGCTGTTTTTT
CDR3: CASSLELGNTGELFF

V: TRBV7-8
size: once
D: TRBD1
J: TRBJ1-5
DNA: TGTGCCAGCAGCCTAAATGGACAGGGCGGTCAGCCCCAGCATTTT
CDR3: CASSLNGQGGQPQHF

V: TRBV6-5
size: NA
D: NA
J: TRBJ1-1
DNA: TGTGCCAGCAGCCGCTGGAACACTGAAGCTTTCTTT
CDR3: CASSRWNTEAFF

V: TRBV6-5
size: NA
D: NA
J: TRBJ2-6
DNA: TGTGCCAGCAGATTAGGGGGCTCTGGGGCCAACGTCCTGACTTTC
CDR3: CASRLGGSGANVLTF

V: TRBV5-1
size: NA
D: NA
J: TRBJ2-3
DNA: TGCGCCAGCAGCTTGCGGGCAGGGGTAGATACGCAGTATTTT
CDR3: CASSLRAGVDTQYF

V: TRBV5-1
size: NA
D: TRBD1
J: TRBJ2-7
DNA: TGCGCCAGCAGCTTGGGCCGGGACAGCACCTACGAGCAGTACTTC
CDR3: CASSLGRDSTYEQYF

V: TRBV9
size: NA
D: TRBD1
J: TRBJ2-7
DNA: TGTGCCAGCAGCGGACAGGGGGGCCTACTCTACGAGCAGTACTTC
CDR3: CASSGQGGLLYEQYF

V: TRBV11-3
size: NA
D: NA
J: TRBJ2-3
DNA: TGTGCCAGCAGCTTAGACCCTGTGACAGGACCCAGCACAGATACGCAGTATTTT
CDR3: CASSLDPVTGPSTDTQYF

V: TRBV7-2
size: NA
D: TRBD1
J: TRBJ1-2
DNA: TGTGCCAGCGCAAAGACAGGGATCGATGGCTACACCTTC
CDR3: CASAKTGIDGYTF

V: TRBV7-3
size: NA
D: TRBD2
J: TRBJ2-2
DNA: TGTGCCAGCAGCTTAAGGGCCGGGGGGTCCACCGGGGAGCTGTTTTTT
CDR3: CASSLRAGGSTGELFF

V: TRBV4-1
size: NA
D: TRBD1
J: TRBJ1-4
DNA: TGCGCCAGCAGCCGTTCGGGGCCGGACAGGACTAATGAAAAACTGTTTTTT
CDR3: CASSRSGPDRTNEKLFF

V: TRBV19
size: NA
D: TRBD1
J: TRBJ2-3
DNA: TGTGCCAGTAGTTTACAGGGGGCAGGGGATACGCAGTATTTT
CDR3: CASSLQGAGDTQYF

V: TRBV6-5
size: NA
D: TRBD2
J: TRBJ2-1
DNA: TGTGCCAGCAACCCCGGACTAGCGGAGGGTGAGCAGTTCTTC
CDR3: CASNPGLAEGEQFF

V: TRBV4-2
size: NA
D: TRBD1
J: TRBJ1-1
DNA: TGTGCCAGCAGCGCACAGGGGACGACTGAAGCTTTCTTT
CDR3: CASSAQGTTEAFF

V: TRBV29-1
size: NA
D: TRBD2
J: TRBJ2-5
DNA: TGCAGCGCCATGGGGCTAGCGGGGGGGCAAGAGACCCAGTACTTC
CDR3: CSAMGLAGGQETQYF

V: TRBV10-3
size: NA
D: TRBD2
J: TRBJ2-3
DNA: TGTGCCATCAGGAGCGGGGGATCCACAGATACGCAGTATTTT
CDR3: CAIRSGGSTDTQYF

V: TRBV13
size: NA
D: NA
J: TRBJ1-3
DNA: TGTGCCAGCAGCTTAGTGGGGTATGGCACCATATATTTT
CDR3: CASSLVGYGTIYF